Included here is one TCR beta chain sequence, with context. This sample was taken from a study of T cells in Graves' hyperthyroidism and ophthalmopathy. TCR beta CDR3 sequences were amplified from RNA transcripts. First-round RT-PCR with HTBI primers amplified the TCR CDR3 region. TCRdb processed the multiplex PCR reads anew with MiXCR; each CDR3 protein has one entry. The sample yields hundreds of thousands of distinct CDR3 sequences, approximately 13% seen once. CDR3 length equals 12 residues. Germline V gene data show CDR1 as DFQATT and CDR2 as SNEGSKA (reference sequence). Trimming removed 5 bases from V and 7 bases from J; junction bases left unmatched: 5.

The chain combines TRBV20-1 with TRBJ2-7; 10 nucleotides match TRBD2. Sequencing used blood. The TCR comes from a woman aged 25 to 45 with Graves' hyperthyroidism. CDR3 in amino acids: CSADTSGIEQYF. The CDR3 region has the DNA TGCAGTGCTGATACTAGCGGGATAGAGCAGTACTTC.